The clone carrying this T cell receptor (beta chain) came up a few times. Its specificity is not known. A multiplex PCR was run with 60 Vbeta primers and 13 Jbeta primers. Clones were sequenced by immunoSEQ multiplex PCR, and TCRdb holds only the in-frame ones, with some missing. Found here are some 250,000 clones, roughly 87% of them singletons; the top ten hold roughly 5%. This specimen belongs to a study of cytomegalovirus exposure and HLA in healthy donors. The CDR3 is 15 residues long. V was pared by 3 bases and J by 1 base, with 10 bases between. Germline V gene lookup returns CDR1 LNHDA and CDR2 SQIVND (reference sequence). General observations from the study: More clonal expansion characterized HLA-associated TCR beta chains than equally common others in a later analysis. Reported results showed that the classifier diagnosed cytomegalovirus status with high specificity and sensitivity.

V usage is TRBV19 and J usage is TRBJ1-5; possibly TRBD1 for D (5 bases). The sequence was obtained from a woman aged 40 to 50 in good health and CMV-seropositive. Sample: PBMCs. As DNA, the CDR3 is TGTGCCAGTAGTATTGGAGGGGCGAGCAATCAGCCCCAGCATTTT. It specifies CASSIGGASNQPQHF.